The next 8 T cell receptor beta chains were all read from a single sample in a study of shared clonotypes between healthy human individuals. The method was immunoSEQ multiplex PCR; TCRdb's version includes in-frame clones alone and lacks a portion of them. Altogether 2,500,000 or so clones are present, 92% being singletons, with the ten largest covering approximately 0.41%. Sequencing was performed on naive CD4+ T cells from PBMCs. Sample subset: CD45RA+ positively selected. Source of these receptors: a man between 18 and 35 years old in good health. Some clones in this sample may be carry-over from other donors' samples.

The V and J genes are TRBV5-1 and TRBJ2-2; 9 positions match TRBD1. The CDR3 covers 15 residues. CDR1 and CDR2 (germline): SGHRS, YFSETQ. Germline trimming cut 3 bases from V and 5 bases from J; bases unmatched to any gene: 5. The CDR3 region has the DNA TGCGCCAGCAGCTGGGACAGGGAGGGAACCGGGGAGCTGTTTTTT. It is translated as CASSWDREGTGELFF. Using reference TRBV5-1 and TRBJ2-2 for the parts outside the CDR3, the full variable domain is KAGVTQTPRYLIKTRGQQVTLSCSPISGHRSVSWYQQTPGQGLQFLFEYFSETQRNKGNFPGRFSGRQFSNSRSEMNVSTLELGDSALYLCASSWDREGTGELFFGEGSRLTVL.

The chain joins TRBV27 to TRBJ2-1; TRBD2 matches at 11 bases. The ends lost 5 bases at V and 3 bases at J; junction bases unmatched: 12. CDR1 and CDR2 from the germline V gene are MNHEY and SMNVEV (reference sequence). The CDR3 covers 18 residues. CDR3 bases: TGTGCCAGCAGTCCCCGGGTGCTAGCGGGAGGAGTCTACAATGAGCAGTTCTTC. Amino acid sequence: CASSPRVLAGGVYNEQFF.

The chain is built from TRBV5-6 and TRBJ2-1; TRBD2 is a possible D gene (5 bases). V shed 0 bases and J shed 5 bases, with 12 bases lying between them. CDR1 and CDR2 (germline): SGHDT, YYEEEE. The CDR3 extends over 15 amino acids. DNA of the CDR3: TGTGCCAGCAGCTTGGCGGGAACGGAGGACAATGAGCAGTTCTTC. Its translation is CASSLAGTEDNEQFF.

The J gene is TRBJ1-2, the V gene TRBV21-1; the table's D call of TRBD1 was not tested on the DNA. TRBV21-1 is a listed pseudogene. CDR3 length: 18 amino acids. The CDR3 DNA is TGTGCCAGCAGCAAAAGCAGGTCGACAGGGGAGAAGAATACGGGCTACACCTTC. Encoded protein: CASSKSRSTGEKNTGYTF.

On this clone itself: In the same sample, other DNA sequences code for this CDR3. The genes are TRBV28 and TRBJ1-1; weak D call: TRBD1 (5 bases). This CDR3 has 14 amino acids. Germline CDR1 is MDHEN and CDR2 is SYDVKM. Trimming removed 3 bases from V and 5 bases from J, with 13 bases in between. The CDR3 DNA reads TGTGCCAGCAGTTTGGGGGTCGGGGGGACTGAAGCTTTCTTT. The encoded protein is CASSLGVGGTEAFF.

This rearrangement joins TRBV10-3 to TRBJ2-7, with TRBD2 matching 9 bases. This CDR3 has 12 residues. V was clipped by 10 bases and J by 3 bases; unmatched bases: 4. Looked up from germline, CDR1 is ENHRY and CDR2 is SYGVKD. Here the CDR3 DNA reads TGTGCCAGTAGCGGGAGCAACTACGAGCAGTACTTC. Amino acids: CASSGSNYEQYF.

This clone was counted a single time. CDR3 sequence reads: CASSESEGLWEQYF. DNA of the CDR3: TGCGCCAGCAGTGAGTCAGAGGGATTGTGGGAGCAGTACTTC. V and J are TRBV10-1 and TRBJ2-7, with D tentatively TRBD2 (5 bases). Germline V gene sequence: CDR1 WNHNN, CDR2 SYGVQD (reference sequence). Trimming stripped 0 bases from V and 7 bases from J, with 13 bases between. This CDR3 contains 14 residues.

This chain joins TRBV5-6 and TRBJ1-1; 7 positions match TRBD1. In germline, CDR1 is SGHDT, CDR2 YYEEEE. J lost 1 base, V lost 7 bases, and 4 bases had no gene match. The CDR3 is 13 amino acids. DNA of the CDR3: TGTGCCAGCCGGGGACAGCCGAACACTGAAGCTTTCTTT. Translation: CASRGQPNTEAFF.